The 22 T cell receptor beta chains reported below all come from one sample, sequenced in a study of blood T cell repertoires in COVID-19. Clones were sequenced by immunoSEQ multiplex PCR, and TCRdb holds only the in-frame ones, with some missing. The repertoire holds about 170,000 clones, with around four fifths as singletons. The sample taken for sequencing was PBMCs or T cells enriched from blood (not recorded which). These receptor sequences come from a woman aged 45 to 65 who had recovered from COVID-19.

This sequence joins TRBV6-5 and TRBJ1-6, with 9 nucleotides matching TRBD1. Germline trimming cut 4 bases from V and 4 bases from J; bases unmatched to any gene: 5. The CDR3 runs 16 residues. Germline V gene data show CDR1 as MNHEY and CDR2 as SVGAGI. In DNA, the CDR3 is TGTGCCAGCAGTTCCCTCGGACAGGGGTATAATTCACCCCTCCACTTT. Translating gives CASSSLGQGYNSPLHF.

V is TRBV5-8 and J is TRBJ2-7; no clear D. CDR3 length equals 12 residues. V shed 1 base and J shed 2 bases, with 4 bases lying between them. The germline gives CDR1 SGHTS, CDR2 YDEGEE. CDR3 coding DNA: TGTGCCAGCAGCTTGTTTACCTACGAGCAGTACGTC. Translation: CASSLFTYEQYV.

V is TRBV19 and J is TRBJ2-2, with 9 bases that match TRBD1. Germline CDR1 and CDR2: LNHDA and SQIVND (reference sequence). V trimming: 6 bases; J trimming: 3 bases; junction bases outside the gene matches: 5. The CDR3 runs 15 residues. CDR3 in amino acids: CASSIRDRDTGELFF. The CDR3, as DNA: TGTGCCAGTAGCATCCGGGACAGGGACACCGGGGAGCTGTTTTTT.

This clone has only one observation. The J gene is TRBJ2-6, the V gene TRBV27, with a tentative D call TRBD2 (6 bases). CDR1 MNHEY and CDR2 SMNVEV come from the germline V gene (reference sequence). V shed 3 bases and J shed 3 bases, with 12 bases lying between them. This CDR3 is 16 amino acids long. CDR3 region: CASSFSRGVGANVLTF. In DNA, the CDR3 is TGTGCCAGCAGTTTCTCCCGCGGGGTTGGGGCCAACGTCCTGACTTTC.

This clone was seen more than once but under ten times. The chain combines TRBV2 with TRBJ1-5; D ambiguous. The CDR3 spans 13 residues. Germline assignment: CDR1 SNHLY and CDR2 FYNNEI. V dropped 3 bases and J dropped 7 bases, with 10 bases sitting between them. The CDR3 region has the DNA TGTGCCAGCAGTGATAGCGGAATCCAGCCCCAGCATTTT. Translating gives CASSDSGIQPQHF.

This clone turned up a few times. The chain recombines TRBV12-3 or TRBV12-4 with TRBJ1-1; weak D call: TRBD1 (6 bases). V gave up 7 bases and J gave up 1 base, with 10 bases separating them. CDR3 length: 13 amino acids. CDR3 coding DNA: TGTGCCAGCAAGACAGGTTGGAACACTGAAGCTTTCTTT. This encodes CASKTGWNTEAFF.

The gene calls are TRBV5-1 and TRBJ1-1; possibly TRBD1 for D (6 bases). Trimming cost V 4 bases and J 6 bases, with 16 bases left between them. Germline V CDR1 and CDR2: SGHRS, YFSETQ. This CDR3 contains 14 residues. CDR3 in amino acids: CASSVLQGLSEAFF. Here the CDR3 DNA reads TGCGCCAGCAGCGTCCTACAGGGATTGTCTGAAGCTTTCTTT. Full variable domain (missing parts from reference TRBV5-1 and TRBJ1-1): KAGVTQTPRYLIKTRGQQVTLSCSPISGHRSVSWYQQTPGQGLQFLFEYFSETQRNKGNFPGRFSGRQFSNSRSEMNVSTLELGDSALYLCASSVLQGLSEAFFGQGTRLTVV.

This sequence joins TRBV11-3 and TRBJ2-2; maybe TRBD1 (6 bases). Germline CDR1 is SGHNT and CDR2 is YENEEA. The ends were cut back, 3 bases at V and 2 bases at J, with 10 bases in the middle. CDR3 length: 15 amino acids. The CDR3 region is CASSFTGSNTGELFF. CDR3 nucleotide sequence: TGTGCCAGCAGCTTTACAGGGTCTAACACCGGGGAGCTGTTTTTT.

In this sample, this clone turned up once. The V and J genes are TRBV11-2 and TRBJ1-2, with D possibly matching TRBD1 (6 bases). This CDR3 is 14 amino acids long. CDR1 SGHAT and CDR2 FQNNGV come from the germline V gene. With 0 bases removed from V and 7 bases from J, the gap between germline ends came to 12 bases. In DNA, the CDR3 is TGTGCCAGCAGCTTAGATCAGGGACATGTTGGCTACACCTTC. Encoded protein: CASSLDQGHVGYTF.

The CDR3 nucleotides are TGTGCCAGCAGAGAGCAAATCACAGATACGCAGTATTTT. It encodes CASREQITDTQYF. The chain joins TRBV7-2 to TRBJ2-3; D call uncertain. Germline CDR1 is SGHTA and CDR2 is FQGNSA. CDR3 length: 13 amino acids. V lost 6 bases to trimming and J lost 2 bases, with 9 bases between them.

The chain combines TRBV5-1 with TRBJ2-2; the match to TRBD1 covers 9 bases. Germline V gene data show CDR1 as SGHRS and CDR2 as YFSETQ. The CDR3 consists of 15 residues. Germline trimming cut 2 bases from V and 5 bases from J; bases unmatched to any gene: 4. Here the CDR3 reads CASSFYRGRTGELFF. CDR3 DNA sequence: TGCGCCAGCAGCTTCTACAGGGGGCGGACCGGGGAGCTGTTTTTT.

This rearrangement joins TRBV30 to TRBJ2-7; D is unclear. CDR1 and CDR2 from the germline V gene are GTSNPN and SVGIG (reference sequence). This CDR3 has 15 residues. V was cut by 0 bases and J by 3 bases, with 15 bases left in between. In DNA form, the CDR3 reads TGTGCCTGGAGTGTAACCGGGTACGACGGCTACGAGCAGTACGTC. This sequence encodes CAWSVTGYDGYEQYV.

This sequence joins TRBV7-2 and TRBJ2-2, with D unresolved. CDR1 and CDR2 (germline): SGHTA, FQGNSA. This CDR3 is built from 14 residues. The V gene lost 1 base and the J gene lost 0 bases, with 3 bases spanning the gap. The DNA for the CDR3 is TGTGCCAGCAGCTTAGTAACGAACACCGGGGAGCTGTTTTTT. Its protein product is CASSLVTNTGELFF.

The genes are TRBV9 and TRBJ1-2; D not certain. The CDR3 is 12 amino acids. Trimming took off 3 bases at V and 8 bases at J, with 11 bases between the two ends. Germline V gives CDR1 SGDLS, CDR2 YYNGEE. In DNA form, the CDR3 reads TGTGCCAGCAGCGCACGGTCGGGGGGCTACACCTTC. It is translated as CASSARSGGYTF.

The chain links TRBV13 to TRBJ2-3, with 8 bases lining up with TRBD1. Germline V gene lookup returns CDR1 PRHDT and CDR2 FYEKMQ (reference sequence). V trimming: 5 bases; J trimming: 0 bases; junction bases outside the gene matches: 4. CDR3 length equals 15 residues. This CDR3 reads CASSTRTGSTDTQYF. The CDR3 DNA follows: TGTGCCAGCAGCACACGGACAGGGAGCACAGATACGCAGTATTTT.

The chain carries TRBV5-6 and TRBJ2-2; the D gene is possibly TRBD2 (6 bases). Germline CDR1 reads SGHDT; CDR2 reads YYEEEE. Trimming removed 1 base from V and 2 bases from J, with 12 bases in between. The CDR3 runs 16 residues. The CDR3, as DNA: TGTGCCAGCAGCTTGAGGCAGCGGGTTAACACCGGGGAGCTGTTTTTT. It encodes CASSLRQRVNTGELFF. Full variable domain (rest looked up from reference TRBV5-6 and TRBJ2-2): DAGVTQSPTHLIKTRGQQVTLRCSPKSGHDTVSWYQQALGQGPQFIFQYYEEEERQRGNFPDRFSGHQFPNYSSELNVNALLLGDSALYLCASSLRQRVNTGELFFGEGSRLTVL.

This clone was seen once. J is TRBJ1-4 and V is TRBV12-3 or TRBV12-4; D remains ambiguous. V was trimmed by 6 bases and J by 7 bases, leaving 6 bases between them. There are 11 residues in the CDR3. CDR3 DNA: TGTGCCAGCAGCCTCCTTGAAAAACTGTTTTTT. Its protein is CASSLLEKLFF.

This chain joins TRBV21-1 and TRBJ1-6; TRBD1, the table's D call, was not compared with the DNA. TRBV21-1 is labeled a pseudogene. CDR3 length: 15 residues. CDR3: CASSPTQGSGVTLHF. CDR3 nucleotides: TGTGCCAGCAGCCCGACCCAGGGATCCGGTGTTACCCTCCACTTT.

This clone is medium-sized within its sample. The genes are TRBV19 and TRBJ1-2; 7 nucleotides align to TRBD1. Germline assignment: CDR1 LNHDA and CDR2 SQIVND (reference sequence). The CDR3 runs 17 residues. The V gene end was trimmed by 5 bases and the J gene end by 3 bases; junction bases not matched to a gene: 15. The CDR3 sequence: CASSSDLQGRLDYGYTF. Written as DNA, the CDR3 is TGTGCCAGTAGTTCTGATCTACAGGGGAGACTTGACTATGGCTACACCTTC.

Comments on this clone: Other DNA sequences in the same sample also yield this CDR3. The V and J genes are TRBV7-9 and TRBJ1-2; D not certain. The germline gives CDR1 SEHNR, CDR2 FQNEAQ (reference sequence). The CDR3 covers 13 residues. Trimming shortened V by 5 bases and J by 2 bases, and 9 bases separated the two germline ends. Here the CDR3 DNA reads TGTGCCAGCAGCCCAACAGTAAACTATGGCTACACCTTC. Translating it yields CASSPTVNYGYTF.

The chain combines TRBV7-2 with TRBJ1-1, with 7 nucleotides matching TRBD1. The CDR3 contains 13 residues. V was pared by 7 bases and J by 4 bases, with 6 bases of the junction left unmatched. Germline lookup yields CDR1 SGHTA and CDR2 FQGNSA. CDR3 coding DNA: TGTGCCAGCACCGAGACAGGGATCACTGAAGCTTTCTTT. Amino acids: CASTETGITEAFF.

The chain is built from TRBV5-1 and TRBJ1-1, with 11 bases lining up with TRBD1. The V and J ends lost 5 bases and 3 bases, in that order; junction bases with no gene match: 3. Germline CDR1 SGHRS, CDR2 YFSETQ. This CDR3 is 14 amino acids long. The CDR3 is CASRGTGGDTEAFF. CDR3 in DNA: TGCGCCAGCAGAGGGACAGGGGGAGACACTGAAGCTTTCTTT.